This T cell receptor (beta chain) is from a study of vaccination effects on CD4 cells after COVID-19 (dated by TCRdb to 2022 to 2024). Broadly, across the study: Participants received two doses of either the BNT162b2 or the mRNA-1273 mRNA SARS-CoV-2 vaccine. SARS-CoV-2 spike-specific CD4+ TCR repertoires were compared before and after mRNA vaccination in COVID-19 convalescent patients and in infection-naive vaccine recipients. Altogether, around 9 COVID-19 convalescent patients and a handful of SARS-CoV-2-naive healthy vaccine recipients made up the full study. In the study, cultures from other donors were sequenced using the Oncomine TCR Beta short-read assay on an Illumina iSeq 100.

V and J are truncated by 0 bases and 3 bases respectively, leaving an intervening sequence of 5 bases. Taken from the germline V gene (reference sequence), the CDR1 and CDR2 loops are LGHDT and YNNKEL. From the cysteine up to the phenylalanine, the CDR3 has a length of 13 residues. Only the CDR3 part of the read is kept: 39 bases, read in frame from the first base. This clone appeared a few times. Its recognized antigen is unknown. Base qualities are not provided; no much larger clone lies one nucleotide away. To identify antigen-specific CD4+ T cell clonotypes by their expansion, the ViraFEST assay first stimulated PBMC with viral peptide pools and then applied TCR sequencing. After about 10 days of culture, CD4+ T cells were isolated with the EasySep CD4+ T cell isolation kit. The absence of prior SARS-CoV-2 infection in healthy vaccine recipients was confirmed by negative nucleocapsid antibodies before and after vaccination. Some 2 million PBMC per well were cultured in IMDM with about 4.5% human AB serum, around 10 IU/ml IL-2 and gentamicin, plus 10 ug/ml peptides. On days 3 and 7, half of the culture medium was replaced with fresh IL-2-containing medium. Each peptide stimulation condition was cultured in triplicate wells unless otherwise noted. Using Ficoll-Paque Plus gradient centrifugation, PBMC were separated from whole blood and then either used fresh or cryopreserved at -140C. Overlapping peptide pools spanned the spike proteins of SARS-CoV-2 and the common cold coronaviruses HCoV-NL63, HCoV-OC43 and HCoV-229E. The QIAamp micro DNA kit was used to extract genomic DNA from the cultured CD4+ T cells.

Results the study describes overall, beyond this receptor: Among healthy vaccine recipients, nearly all vaccine-induced clones were SARS-CoV-2 mono-reactive, and just 1 of 255 was cross-reactive with common cold coronaviruses. At late post-vaccination timepoints, both infection-induced and vaccine-induced clones showed marked clonal contraction, consistent with waning T cell responses. Only a small number of convalescent patients were included, and no early post-infection timepoints were available, which limited the study.

Library method: the immunoSEQ multiplex PCR assay. DNA from the cultured and isolated CD4+ T cells underwent TCR beta CDR3 sequencing. On the study's bioinformatics: Non-productive TCR sequences were removed, reads were trimmed to the CDR3 region, and CDR3s of at least 7 amino acids were retained. Antigen-specific clonotypes were identified with the MANAFEST web app by comparing expansion in peptide wells against reference cultures. Positive clones required FDR<0.05 expansion versus reference and all other wells, odds ratio above 5, and frequency above 0.1% in two replicate wells. A clonotype was called cross-reactive if it was significantly expanded both in SARS-CoV-2 spike wells and in at least one common cold coronavirus spike condition. CDR3 similarity was assessed by Levenshtein distance using the stringdist R package, and unrooted trees were constructed with ape in R 3.6.1. TCRdb holds this immuneACCESS table with in-frame rearrangements only. Some clones are missing; in checked studies, unresolved V genes explain under half, and the rest has no known cause. V, J and clone size derive from that table, while D and trimming were established from the DNA sequence. The sample profile shows approximately 25,000 clones; roughly two thirds of them were found once. The ten top clones hold about 10% of the sample.

This clonotype originated in a human donor who received a COVID-19 vaccine. The sample in question was CD4+ T cells from PBMCs cultured with SARS-CoV-2 spike peptides, obtained before COVID-19 vaccination. According to the study, the label for this sample's cell subset or site signals: SARS-CoV-2 spike overlapping peptide pool stimulation. The V and J segments used are TRBV3-1 (or the pseudogene TRBV3-2) and TRBJ1-1; no D gene call is confident. The nucleotide sequence is given as TGTGCCAGCAGCCAAGAGGGTTACACTGAAGCTTTCTTT. It translates to CASSQEGYTEAFF.